This T cell receptor beta chain emerged from a study of T cell responses to AZD1222 COVID-19 vaccine. Study at large: Doses given second, at about 4 or about 12 weeks, were pooled. Notes on the study in general: Reports say nearly half of spike-specific TCRs go after unmutated variant regions. Possibly, clonal diversity was underestimated; donors were largely white British and included more females. There were vaccine-associated CD4 TCRs across spike, dominant at 160-218 and 743-854.

V was trimmed by 0 bases and J by 7 bases, leaving 9 bases between them. This CDR3 is built from 13 residues. Germline CDR1 reads MNHNS; CDR2 reads SASEGT. The method was immunoSEQ multiplex PCR; TCRdb's version includes in-frame clones alone and lacks a portion of them. This table holds 110,000 to 150,000 clones, around 89% found once. About this clone: Its cognate antigen is unknown.

The chain uses TRBV6-1 and TRBJ1-2; unclear D gene. The sample in question was peripheral blood, obtained on day 0 of AZD1222 vaccination. This receptor was taken from an adult in good health. CDR3 in amino acids: CASSEAPVSGYTF. The CDR3 DNA reads as TGTGCCAGCAGTGAAGCCCCGGTTAGTGGCTACACCTTC.